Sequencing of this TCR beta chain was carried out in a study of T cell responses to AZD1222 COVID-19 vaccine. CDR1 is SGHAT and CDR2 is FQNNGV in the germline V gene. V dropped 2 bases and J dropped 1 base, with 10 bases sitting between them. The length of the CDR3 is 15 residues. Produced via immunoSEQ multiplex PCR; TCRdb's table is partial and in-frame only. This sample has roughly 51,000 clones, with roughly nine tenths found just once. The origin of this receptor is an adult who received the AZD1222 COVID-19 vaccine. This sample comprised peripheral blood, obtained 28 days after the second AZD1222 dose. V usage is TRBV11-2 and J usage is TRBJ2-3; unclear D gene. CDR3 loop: CASSLSTQGTDTQYF. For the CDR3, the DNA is TGTGCCAGCAGCTTATCCACCCAGGGCACAGATACGCAGTATTTT.